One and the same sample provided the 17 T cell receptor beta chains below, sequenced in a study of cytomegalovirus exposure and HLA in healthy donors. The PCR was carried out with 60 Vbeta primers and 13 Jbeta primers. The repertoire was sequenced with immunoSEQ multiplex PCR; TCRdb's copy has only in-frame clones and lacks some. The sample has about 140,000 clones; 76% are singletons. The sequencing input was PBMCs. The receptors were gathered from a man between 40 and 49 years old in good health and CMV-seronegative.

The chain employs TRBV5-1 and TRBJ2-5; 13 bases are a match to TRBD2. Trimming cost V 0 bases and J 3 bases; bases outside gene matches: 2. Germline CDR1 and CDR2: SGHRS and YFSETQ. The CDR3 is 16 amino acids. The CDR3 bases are TGCGCCAGCAGCTTGGGACTAGCGGGGGGTAAAGAGACCCAGTACTTC. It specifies CASSLGLAGGKETQYF.

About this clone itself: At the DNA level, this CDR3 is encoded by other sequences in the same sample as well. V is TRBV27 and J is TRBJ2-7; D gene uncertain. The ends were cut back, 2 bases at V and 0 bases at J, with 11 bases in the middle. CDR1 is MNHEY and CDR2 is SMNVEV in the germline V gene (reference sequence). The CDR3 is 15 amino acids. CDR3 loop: CASSLTGFSSYEQYF. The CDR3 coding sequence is TGTGCCAGCAGTTTAACGGGTTTTAGCTCCTACGAGCAGTACTTC.

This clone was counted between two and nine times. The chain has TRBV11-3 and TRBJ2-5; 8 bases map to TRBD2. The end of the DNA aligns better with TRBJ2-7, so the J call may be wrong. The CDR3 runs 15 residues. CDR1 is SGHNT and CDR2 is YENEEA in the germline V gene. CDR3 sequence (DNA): TGTGCCAGCAGCTTGTCCGGGGCGGGAGGCAGCGAGCAGTACTTC. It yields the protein CASSLSGAGGSEQYF.

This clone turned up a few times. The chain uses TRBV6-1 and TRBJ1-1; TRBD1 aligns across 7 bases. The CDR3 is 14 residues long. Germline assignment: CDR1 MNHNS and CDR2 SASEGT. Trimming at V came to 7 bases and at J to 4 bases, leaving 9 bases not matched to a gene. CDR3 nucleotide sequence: TGTGCCAGCACCACCGGGACAGCCGGCACTGAAGCTTTCTTT. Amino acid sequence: CASTTGTAGTEAFF.

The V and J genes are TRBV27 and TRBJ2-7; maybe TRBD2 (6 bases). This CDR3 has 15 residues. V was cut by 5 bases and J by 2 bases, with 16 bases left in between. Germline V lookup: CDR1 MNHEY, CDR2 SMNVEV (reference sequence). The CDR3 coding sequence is TGTGCCAGCAGTATCGGGACGCGGGGAACCTACGAGCAGTACTTC. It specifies CASSIGTRGTYEQYF.

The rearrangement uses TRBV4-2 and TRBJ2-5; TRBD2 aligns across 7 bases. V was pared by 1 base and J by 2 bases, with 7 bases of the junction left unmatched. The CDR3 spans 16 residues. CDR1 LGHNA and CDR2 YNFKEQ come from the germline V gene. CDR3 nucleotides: TGTGCCAGCAGCCAAGGGATCACTAGCGAACAAGAGACCCAGTACTTC. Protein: CASSQGITSEQETQYF.

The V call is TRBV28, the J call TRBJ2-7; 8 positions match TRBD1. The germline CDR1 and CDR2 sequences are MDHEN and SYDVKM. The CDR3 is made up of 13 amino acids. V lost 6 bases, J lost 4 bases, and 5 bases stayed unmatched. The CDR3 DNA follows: TGTGCCAGCAGCAGACAGGGGTTGTACGAGCAGTACTTC. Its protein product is CASSRQGLYEQYF.

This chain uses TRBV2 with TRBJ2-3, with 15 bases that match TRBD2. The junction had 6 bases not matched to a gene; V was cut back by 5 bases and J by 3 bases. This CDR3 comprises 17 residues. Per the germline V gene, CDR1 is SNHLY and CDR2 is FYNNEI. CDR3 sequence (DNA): TGTGCCAGCAGTAAAAGGACTAGCGGGGGGGCGACAGATACGCAGTATTTT. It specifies CASSKRTSGGATDTQYF.

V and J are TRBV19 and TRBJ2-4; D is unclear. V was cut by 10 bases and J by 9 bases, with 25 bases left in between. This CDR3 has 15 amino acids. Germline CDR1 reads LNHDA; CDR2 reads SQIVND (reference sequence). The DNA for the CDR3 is TGTGCCACTAAAGGTCTGGCTCTTGAAAACAGCATTCAGTACTTC. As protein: CATKGLALENSIQYF.

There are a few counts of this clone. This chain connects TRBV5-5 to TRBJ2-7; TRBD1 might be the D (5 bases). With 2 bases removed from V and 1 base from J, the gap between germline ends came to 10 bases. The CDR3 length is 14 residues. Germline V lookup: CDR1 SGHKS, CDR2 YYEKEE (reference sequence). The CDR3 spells CASSFGAASYEQYF. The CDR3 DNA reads TGTGCCAGCAGCTTTGGGGCAGCATCCTACGAGCAGTACTTC.

The CDR3 here is CATSRDVLGNTIYF. CDR3 DNA: TGTGCCACCAGCAGAGATGTACTTGGAAACACCATATATTTT. This chain connects TRBV15 to TRBJ1-3; D is uncertain. CDR3 size: 14 residues. Looked up from germline, CDR1 is LNHNV and CDR2 is YYDKDF (reference sequence). V shed 0 bases and J shed 3 bases, with 6 bases lying between them.

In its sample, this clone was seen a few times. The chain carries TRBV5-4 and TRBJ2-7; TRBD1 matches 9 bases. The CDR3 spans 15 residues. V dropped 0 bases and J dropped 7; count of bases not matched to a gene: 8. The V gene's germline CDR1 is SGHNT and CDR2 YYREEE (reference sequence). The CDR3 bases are TGTGCCAGCAGCTTGGAACAGGGGGCGCGTCTTGAGCAGTACTTC. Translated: CASSLEQGARLEQYF. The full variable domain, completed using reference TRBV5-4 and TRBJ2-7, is ETGVTQSPTHLIKTRGQQVTLRCSSQSGHNTVSWYQQALGQGPQFIFQYYREEENGRGNFPPRFSGLQFPNYSSELNVNALELDDSALYLCASSLEQGARLEQYFGPGTRLTVT.

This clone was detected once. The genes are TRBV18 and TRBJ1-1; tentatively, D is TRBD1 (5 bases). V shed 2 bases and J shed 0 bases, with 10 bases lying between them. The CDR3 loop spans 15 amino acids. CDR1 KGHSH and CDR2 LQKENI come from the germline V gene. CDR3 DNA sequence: TGTGCCAGCTCACCAGGGGCAGCCTTGAACACTGAAGCTTTCTTT. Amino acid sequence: CASSPGAALNTEAFF.

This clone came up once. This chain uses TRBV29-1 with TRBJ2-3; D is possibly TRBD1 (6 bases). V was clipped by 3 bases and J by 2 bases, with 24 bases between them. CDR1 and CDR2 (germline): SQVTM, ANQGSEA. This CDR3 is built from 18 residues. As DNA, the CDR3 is TGCAGCGTTGACTCTCTAGTTCCGGCAGGGGCGCCCACAGATACGCAGTATTTT. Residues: CSVDSLVPAGAPTDTQYF.

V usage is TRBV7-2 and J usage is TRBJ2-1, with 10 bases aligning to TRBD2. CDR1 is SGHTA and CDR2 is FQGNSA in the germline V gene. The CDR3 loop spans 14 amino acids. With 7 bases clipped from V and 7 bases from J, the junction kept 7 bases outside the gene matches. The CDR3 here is CASKSAGGLNEQFF. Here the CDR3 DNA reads TGTGCCAGCAAGTCAGCGGGGGGGCTGAATGAGCAGTTCTTC.

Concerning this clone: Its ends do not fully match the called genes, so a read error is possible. CDR3 loop: CAISESISRDRGF. In DNA form, the CDR3 reads TGTGCCATCAGTGAGTCGATTAGCCGGGACAGGGGGTTC. The V gene is TRBV10-3, the J gene TRBJ2-7; 11 bases fit TRBD1. The CDR3 contains 13 residues. CDR1 is ENHRY, CDR2 SYGVKD, per germline.

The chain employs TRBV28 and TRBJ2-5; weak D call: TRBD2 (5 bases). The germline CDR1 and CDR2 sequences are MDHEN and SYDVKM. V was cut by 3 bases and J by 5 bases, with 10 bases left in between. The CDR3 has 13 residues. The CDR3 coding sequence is TGTGCCAGCAGTTTGGCAGAGCGGGAGACCCAGTACTTC. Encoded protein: CASSLAERETQYF.